These 26 T cell receptor beta chains originate from one sample sequenced in a study of cytomegalovirus exposure and HLA in healthy donors. PCR used 60 Vbeta primers and 13 Jbeta primers. Assay: immunoSEQ multiplex PCR; the TCRdb copy retains only in-frame clones and omits some. This sample carries approximately 120,000 clones, about 80% of them seen once, and the ten largest clones take around 1.2%. Sequenced sample: PBMCs. Receptors originate from a man aged 45-65 years in good health and CMV-seronegative.

Worth noting for this clone: Other DNA sequences in the same sample also yield this CDR3. The V gene is TRBV10-3, the J gene TRBJ1-1; 10 positions match TRBD1. CDR3 length: 16 residues. V trimming: 3 bases; J trimming: 2 bases; junction bases outside the gene matches: 6. Germline V gene lookup returns CDR1 ENHRY and CDR2 SYGVKD. The CDR3 DNA is TGTGCCATCAGTGACGGGGGACAGGGGCTCAACACTGAAGCTTTCTTT. This sequence encodes CAISDGGQGLNTEAFF.

Written as DNA, the CDR3 is TGTGCCAGCAGCTTAGGAGGTCGGGGGAACACCGGGGAGCTGTTTTTT. Protein sequence: CASSLGGRGNTGELFF. The V call is TRBV7-2, the J call TRBJ2-2; TRBD2 might be the D (5 bases). The CDR3 extends over 16 amino acids. The V end lost 1 base, the J end lost 1 base, and 10 bases lay between the germline ends. CDR1 SGHTA and CDR2 FQGNSA come from the germline V gene. The entire variable domain, with the rest obtained from reference TRBV7-2 and TRBJ2-2, is as follows: GAGVSQSPSNKVTEKGKDVELRCDPISGHTALYWYRQSLGQGLEFLIYFQGNSAPDKSGLPSDRFSAERTGGSVSTLTIQRTQQEDSAVYLCASSLGGRGNTGELFFGEGSRLTVL.

The count of this clone is one. The CDR3 loop is CATSALAGSNNEQFF. DNA for the CDR3: TGTGCCACGTCTGCCCTAGCGGGATCGAACAATGAGCAGTTCTTC. The rearrangement uses TRBV6-5 and TRBJ2-1; 9 nucleotides agree with TRBD2. The germline gives CDR1 MNHEY, CDR2 SVGAGI. CDR3 length equals 15 residues. V lost 10 bases to trimming and J lost 5 bases; unmatched junction nucleotides: 12.

The table lists this clone with a count of one. The chain employs TRBV5-1 and TRBJ2-1; 14 bases agree with TRBD2. The trim removed 4 bases at V and 2 bases at J, leaving 5 bases unmatched. Germline V lookup: CDR1 SGHRS, CDR2 YFSETQ. CDR3 size: 17 residues. The CDR3 DNA is TGCGCCAGCAGCCCCGGACTAGCGGGAGGAACCTACAATGAGCAGTTCTTC. Translating gives CASSPGLAGGTYNEQFF.

The chain recombines TRBV6-1 with TRBJ2-7; possibly TRBD2 for D (6 bases). Germline-derived CDR1 and CDR2 are MNHNS and SASEGT. This CDR3 spans 15 amino acids. V was trimmed by 5 bases and J by 4 bases, leaving 18 bases between them. CDR3 loop: CASSSPTEGKYEQYF. CDR3 coding DNA: TGTGCCAGCAGTTCACCCACGGAGGGAAAATACGAGCAGTACTTC.

V gene TRBV28 combines with J gene TRBJ2-3, with 8 bases lining up with TRBD1. Germline values: CDR1 MDHEN, CDR2 SYDVKM. The CDR3 runs to 15 residues. V gave up 8 bases and J gave up 3 bases; unmatched junction bases: 10. CDR3 nucleotides: TGTGCCAGCGCACCTCGGGACAGGTGGACAGATACGCAGTATTTT. Amino acid sequence: CASAPRDRWTDTQYF.

The chain joins TRBV6-5 to TRBJ1-2; tentatively, D is TRBD1 (6 bases). Per the germline V gene, CDR1 is MNHEY and CDR2 is SVGAGI. Deletions cut 6 bases from V and 5 bases from J, with 16 bases between. This CDR3 region has 14 residues. As DNA, the CDR3 is TGTGCCAGCAGCCCAGGGGAATCCCGATATGGCTACACCTTC. It is translated as CASSPGESRYGYTF.

This chain connects TRBV6-5 to TRBJ2-2; D may be TRBD1 (7 bases). The V and J ends lost 2 bases and 5 bases respectively, with 9 bases between them. The germline CDR1 and CDR2 sequences are MNHEY and SVGAGI. The CDR3 runs to 14 residues. CDR3 in amino acids: CASSYQGGTGELFF. The DNA of the CDR3 is TGTGCCAGCAGTTACCAGGGGGGAACCGGGGAGCTGTTTTTT.

The chain couples TRBV7-2 to TRBJ2-3; 8 bases match TRBD2. The CDR3 runs to 17 residues. Germline CDR1 is SGHTA and CDR2 is FQGNSA. After removal of 1 base from V and 5 bases from J, the junction contained 11 bases not matched to a gene. This chain's CDR3 is CASSLVLAAGLGDTQYF. The CDR3 DNA reads as TGTGCCAGCAGCTTAGTACTAGCGGCAGGACTTGGAGATACGCAGTATTTT.

The V gene is TRBV19, the J gene TRBJ2-7; 9 positions match TRBD1. Germline values: CDR1 LNHDA, CDR2 SQIVND (reference sequence). This CDR3 comprises 15 residues. With 6 bases clipped from V and 5 bases from J, the junction kept 11 bases outside the gene matches. CDR3 residues: CASRRAGTGLNEQYF. CDR3 bases: TGTGCCAGTAGGCGGGCCGGGACAGGGTTGAACGAGCAGTACTTC.

This clone has a handful of counts. The DNA for the CDR3 is TGTGCCAGCAGTTTACCCCGGACAGGGGGAGACTACGAGCAGTACTTC. It encodes CASSLPRTGGDYEQYF. The V gene is TRBV28, the J gene TRBJ2-7; 10 nucleotides align to TRBD1. This CDR3 is built from 16 residues. Germline CDR1 and CDR2: MDHEN and SYDVKM. Trimming removed 2 bases from V and 3 bases from J; junction bases left unmatched: 7.

This clone was recorded a few times. This sequence joins TRBV7-2 and TRBJ1-2; maybe TRBD1 (5 bases). Germline V gene data show CDR1 as SGHTA and CDR2 as FQGNSA. The CDR3 is 14 amino acids. The V gene lost 7 bases and the J gene lost 7 bases, with 19 bases spanning the gap. CDR3 nucleotide sequence: TGTGCCAGCAATCTATGGGGCGTAGGAAGTGGCTACACCTTC. Translated: CASNLWGVGSGYTF.

A single count supports this clone. The chain recombines TRBV18 with TRBJ1-3; 7 positions agree with TRBD1. V was pared by 1 base and J by 4 bases, with 13 bases of the junction left unmatched. The CDR3 spans 18 residues. CDR1 KGHSH and CDR2 LQKENI come from the germline V gene. Written as DNA, the CDR3 is TGTGCCAGCTCACCACTCCAACCAGAGACAGGGAAAGGAAACACCATATATTTT. This translates into CASSPLQPETGKGNTIYF.

This clone has only a few counts. Here the CDR3 reads CASSATSYEQYF. As DNA, the CDR3 is TGTGCCAGCAGTGCTACTAGCTACGAGCAGTACTTC. The chain combines TRBV2 with TRBJ2-7, with D tentatively TRBD2 (5 bases). CDR1 is SNHLY, CDR2 FYNNEI, per germline. Trimming stripped 4 bases from V and 3 bases from J, with 7 bases between. The CDR3 totals 12 residues.

The chain has TRBV5-6 and TRBJ2-5, with 7 bases matching TRBD2. The length of the CDR3 is 16 residues. The junction had 16 bases not matched to a gene; V was cut back by 0 bases and J by 11 bases. Germline lookup yields CDR1 SGHDT and CDR2 YYEEEE. The CDR3 nucleotides are TGTGCCAGCAGCTTGGCCCACTCCAAAAGCGGGGCAGAGCAGTACTTC. This sequence encodes CASSLAHSKSGAEQYF.

The genes are TRBV7-2 and TRBJ2-7; 9 bases map to TRBD1. The CDR3 sequence is 12 residues long. V was pared by 8 bases and J by 4 bases, with 3 bases of the junction left unmatched. Germline-derived CDR1 and CDR2 are SGHTA and FQGNSA. CDR3 DNA sequence: TGTGCCAGCGGAGGGACAGGGTACGAGCAGTACTTC. This gives the protein CASGGTGYEQYF. Full variable domain (missing parts from reference TRBV7-2 and TRBJ2-7): GAGVSQSPSNKVTEKGKDVELRCDPISGHTALYWYRQSLGQGLEFLIYFQGNSAPDKSGLPSDRFSAERTGGSVSTLTIQRTQQEDSAVYLCASGGTGYEQYFGPGTRLTVT.

In its sample, this clone was seen a few times. This sequence joins TRBV5-4 and TRBJ2-1, with D unclear. In germline, CDR1 is SGHNT, CDR2 YYREEE (reference sequence). Trimming cost V 1 base and J 7 bases, with 6 bases left between them. This CDR3 is built from 12 residues. In DNA form, the CDR3 reads TGTGCCAGCAGCTTGCAGCGAAATGAGCAGTTCTTC. This gives the protein CASSLQRNEQFF.

This chain connects TRBV7-9 to TRBJ1-6, with 7 bases lining up with TRBD1. Germline CDR1 reads SEHNR; CDR2 reads FQNEAQ (reference sequence). The V and J ends lost 4 bases and 7 bases, in that order; junction bases with no gene match: 4. The CDR3 is 14 amino acids. CDR3 bases: TGTGCCAGCAGCTCTGGACAGGCCAATTCACCCCTCCACTTT. Encoded protein: CASSSGQANSPLHF.

V and J are TRBV29-1 and TRBJ2-1, with 10 bases aligning to TRBD2. The CDR3 runs to 15 residues. Germline V gene lookup returns CDR1 SQVTM and CDR2 ANQGSEA. Trimming at V came to 7 bases and at J to 1 base, leaving 7 bases not matched to a gene. As DNA, the CDR3 is TGCAGCGCACAACTGACTAGCGGGTCCTACAATGAGCAGTTCTTC. Its protein product is CSAQLTSGSYNEQFF.

The table lists this clone with a count of one. The chain joins TRBV6-1 to TRBJ2-5, with 10 bases identical to TRBD2. The CDR3 totals 14 residues. Germline values: CDR1 MNHNS, CDR2 SASEGT. J was trimmed by 4 bases and V by 7 bases; bases with no gene match: 6. The CDR3 sequence: CASIFLAGAETQYF. The CDR3 DNA reads as TGTGCCAGCATTTTCCTAGCGGGAGCAGAGACCCAGTACTTC.

The chain employs TRBV29-1 and TRBJ1-1; 10 nucleotides align to TRBD1. V lost 7 bases to trimming and J lost 5 bases; unmatched junction nucleotides: 4. Germline CDR1 and CDR2: SQVTM and ANQGSEA. This CDR3 region has 12 residues. The CDR3 bases are TGCAGCGCTGGGACAGGGGAAACTGAAGCTTTCTTT. This codes for CSAGTGETEAFF. The full variable domain, its missing parts supplied by reference TRBV29-1 and TRBJ1-1, is SAVISQKPSRDICQRGTSLTIQCQVDSQVTMMFWYRQQPGQSLTLIATANQGSEATYESGFVIDKFPISRPNLTFSTLTVSNMSPEDSSIYLCSAGTGETEAFFGQGTRLTVV.

The table lists this clone with many counts. This rearrangement joins TRBV10-3 to TRBJ2-6, with D possibly being TRBD2 (7 bases). Between the trimmed V and J ends, which lost 3 bases and 1 base, there was a span of 19 bases. This CDR3 comprises 19 residues. Germline V CDR1 and CDR2: ENHRY, SYGVKD. The chain's CDR3 is CAISDPYRRGASGANVLTF. CDR3 sequence (DNA): TGTGCCATCAGTGATCCCTATCGACGGGGGGCGTCTGGGGCCAACGTCCTGACTTTC.

Concerning this clone: Since no conserved phenylalanine or tryptophan closes the CDR3, a read error is the likely cause. The chain employs TRBV13 and TRBJ2-7; possibly TRBD1 for D (5 bases). CDR1 is PRHDT, CDR2 FYEKMQ, per germline (reference sequence). The CDR3 has 12 amino acids. Trimming stripped 5 bases from V and 5 bases from J, with 10 bases between. The CDR3 region is CASSGRAHEQYL. The CDR3 DNA reads as TGTGCCAGCAGCGGCAGGGCCCACGAGCAGTACCTC.

J is TRBJ2-3 and V is TRBV5-4, with D maybe TRBD1 (6 bases). V was cut by 0 bases and J by 6 bases, with 11 bases left in between. The CDR3 is 14 amino acids. Looked up from germline, CDR1 is SGHNT and CDR2 is YYREEE (reference sequence). The CDR3 DNA reads as TGTGCCAGCAGCTTGGAGGGGGTAAGGGATACGCAGTATTTT. Translated, it gives CASSLEGVRDTQYF.

The chain has TRBV19 and TRBJ2-5; 10 bases line up with TRBD2. From germline, CDR1 is LNHDA and CDR2 SQIVND (reference sequence). The CDR3 is 14 amino acids. Losses at the gene ends were 6 bases for V and 5 bases for J; bases not matched to a gene: 6. CDR3 protein: CASRSSGSSETQYF. The CDR3 DNA sequence: TGTGCCAGTAGGTCTAGCGGGAGTAGCGAGACCCAGTACTTC.

The gene calls are TRBV28 and TRBJ2-3, with TRBD2 matching over 12 bases. CDR3 length: 19 residues. The trim removed 8 bases at V and 0 bases at J, leaving 15 bases unmatched. Looked up from germline, CDR1 is MDHEN and CDR2 is SYDVKM. The CDR3 is CASPKVPSGRVYSTDTQYF. The DNA for the CDR3 is TGTGCCAGCCCCAAAGTACCTAGCGGGAGGGTTTATAGCACAGATACGCAGTATTTT.